This T cell receptor beta chain was recovered during a study of vaccination effects on CD4 cells after COVID-19. Note on this clone: What it binds is unknown.

In germline, CDR1 is SNHLY, CDR2 FYNNEI. V lost 6 bases and J 4 bases, leaving 10 bases between the germline ends. The CDR3 loop spans 13 amino acids. In the ViraFEST assay, antigen-specific CD4+ clonotypes were identified by expansion after peptide-pool stimulation. At the end of 10 days of culture, CD4+ T cells were isolated. All participants had two doses of either the BNT162b2 or mRNA-1273 vaccine. Nucleocapsid antibody tests were negative, and the vaccine recipients had no prior SARS-CoV-2 infection. The method was immunoSEQ multiplex PCR; TCRdb's version includes in-frame clones alone and lacks a portion of them. The sample records 75,000 or so clones, over 70% being singletons.

J is TRBJ1-5 and V is TRBV2; D perhaps matches TRBD1 (6 bases). The starting material was CD4+ T cells from PBMCs cultured with HCoV-OC43 spike peptides, obtained after COVID-19 vaccination. This sample's subset: HCoV-OC43 spike overlapping peptide pool stimulation. This clonotype originated in a human donor who received a COVID-19 vaccine. CDR3 protein: CASRDSLNQPQHF. CDR3 DNA sequence: TGTGCCAGCAGGGACAGCTTGAATCAGCCCCAGCATTTT.